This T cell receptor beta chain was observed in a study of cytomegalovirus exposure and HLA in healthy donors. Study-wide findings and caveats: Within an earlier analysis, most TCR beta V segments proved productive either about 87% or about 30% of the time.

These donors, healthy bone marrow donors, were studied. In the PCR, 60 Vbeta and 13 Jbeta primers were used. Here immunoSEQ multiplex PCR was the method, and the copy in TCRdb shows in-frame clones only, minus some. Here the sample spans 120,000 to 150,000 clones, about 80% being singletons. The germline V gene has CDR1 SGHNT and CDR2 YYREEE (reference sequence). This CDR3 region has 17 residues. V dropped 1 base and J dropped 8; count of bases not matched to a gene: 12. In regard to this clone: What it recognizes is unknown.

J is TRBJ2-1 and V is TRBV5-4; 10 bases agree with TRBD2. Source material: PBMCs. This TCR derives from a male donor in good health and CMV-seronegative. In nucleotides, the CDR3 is TGTGCCAGCAGCTTGTCTTTGTCTAGCGGGAGTTTGGATGAGCAGTTCTTC. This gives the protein CASSLSLSSGSLDEQFF.